The 3 T cell receptor beta chains below were found in one sample sequenced in a study of blood T cell repertoires in COVID-19. Generated by immunoSEQ multiplex PCR, the TCRdb table keeps only in-frame clones and is missing some. The sample holds more than 65,000 clones; 80% to 90% are singletons and the top ten take 8.5% to 10%. The sample taken for sequencing was peripheral blood. The receptors were gathered from a man in his fifties with acute or convalescent COVID-19.

In its sample, this clone was seen a few times. The CDR3 sequence is CASIETGGYKTQYF. The DNA for the CDR3 is TGTGCCAGCATCGAGACAGGGGGATATAAGACCCAGTACTTC. This chain joins TRBV2 and TRBJ2-5, with 9 bases lining up with TRBD1. The CDR3 loop spans 14 amino acids. CDR1 is SNHLY, CDR2 FYNNEI, per germline. V lost 7 bases to trimming and J lost 6 bases; unmatched junction nucleotides: 9. The full variable domain, in which reference TRBV2 and TRBJ2-5 provide the parts outside the CDR3, is EPEVTQTPSHQVTQMGQEVILRCVPISNHLYFYWYRQILGQKVEFLVSFYNNEISEKSEIFDDQFSVERPDGSNFTLKIRSTKLEDSAMYFCASIETGGYKTQYFGPGTRLLVL.

This clone was recorded only once. The gene calls are TRBV28 and TRBJ2-5; 9 nucleotides align to TRBD2. The germline V gene encodes CDR1 MDHEN and CDR2 SYDVKM. The length of the CDR3 is 14 residues. V was clipped by 6 bases and J by 5 bases; unmatched bases: 7. The CDR3 loop reads CASSRGLARETQYF. CDR3 bases: TGTGCCAGCAGCCGGGGACTAGCTAGGGAGACCCAGTACTTC.

The V and J genes are TRBV14 and TRBJ2-5; 8 bases map to TRBD1. V gave up 3 bases and J gave up 5 bases; unmatched junction bases: 8. In germline, CDR1 is SGHDN, CDR2 FVKESK. The CDR3 length is 15 residues. Written as DNA, the CDR3 is TGTGCCAGCAGCCAGGTAGACAGGGGCGGCGAGACCCAGTACTTC. It codes for CASSQVDRGGETQYF.